Presented here are 6 T cell receptor beta chains from one specimen sequenced in a study of blood T cell repertoires in COVID-19. Sequencing used immunoSEQ multiplex PCR; TCRdb keeps in-frame clones, though not all of them. The data show roughly 78,000 clones, approximately 86% seen once. Sequencing used peripheral blood. The receptors originated from a woman aged 55-75 years with acute or convalescent COVID-19.

Here the CDR3 DNA reads TGTGCCAGCAGCTTGGACGCGGGGGCGAACTATGGCTACACCTTC. As protein: CASSLDAGANYGYTF. This rearrangement joins TRBV7-3 to TRBJ1-2; tentatively, D is TRBD1 (6 bases). Per germline, CDR1 SGHTA and CDR2 FQGTGA. V was cut by 3 bases and J by 2 bases, with 13 bases left in between. The CDR3 has 15 residues. The variable domain in full, with the rest retrieved from reference TRBV7-3 and TRBJ1-2, is GAGVSQTPSNKVTEKGKYVELRCDPISGHTALYWYRQSLGQGPEFLIYFQGTGAADDSGLPNDRFFAVRPEGSVSTLKIQRTERGDSAVYLCASSLDAGANYGYTFGSGTRLTVV.

The V and J genes are TRBV29-1 and TRBJ2-7; 7 bases agree with TRBD1. Germline-derived CDR1 and CDR2 are SQVTM and ANQGSEA. The V and J ends lost 4 bases and 11 bases, in that order; junction bases with no gene match: 11. CDR3 length: 12 residues. The CDR3 DNA is TGCAGCGTTGGCTTTGGGCAGGGGGAAGAGTACTTC. This codes for CSVGFGQGEEYF.

The chain couples TRBV9 to TRBJ2-7; TRBD2 matches 9 bases. The CDR3 has 17 residues. The V gene's germline CDR1 is SGDLS and CDR2 YYNGEE. V trimming: 4 bases; J trimming: 6 bases; junction bases outside the gene matches: 17. The CDR3 DNA is TGTGCCAGCAGCATCACCCCTGGGGCGGGGGGGCTTGGCGAGCAGTACTTC. It encodes CASSITPGAGGLGEQYF.

The chain combines TRBV4-1 with TRBJ1-1, with TRBD1 matching over 8 bases. Losses at the gene ends were 0 bases for V and 6 bases for J; bases not matched to a gene: 6. This CDR3 has 15 residues. Germline CDR1 is MGHRA and CDR2 is YSYEKL. The CDR3 loop is CASSQDDRGGPEAFF. The CDR3 region has the DNA TGCGCCAGCAGCCAAGACGACAGGGGCGGCCCTGAAGCTTTCTTT.

The genes are TRBV2 and TRBJ1-1; tentatively, D is TRBD1 (6 bases). V was trimmed by 5 bases and J by 2 bases, leaving 15 bases between them. The CDR3 runs to 15 residues. Germline V CDR1 and CDR2: SNHLY, FYNNEI. As DNA, the CDR3 is TGTGCCAGCAGTCCTGACAGGACTGTAAACACTGAAGCTTTCTTT. It codes for CASSPDRTVNTEAFF.

This chain uses TRBV7-7 with TRBJ2-1, with 9 bases that match TRBD1. Trimming took 1 base from V and 8 from J; bases not matched to a gene: 0. CDR1 and CDR2 from the germline V gene are SSHAT and FNYEAQ (reference sequence). The CDR3 extends over 13 amino acids. For the CDR3, the DNA is TGTGCCAGCAGCTTAGGACAGGGGGATGAGCAGTTCTTC. Protein sequence: CASSLGQGDEQFF.